A selection of T cell receptor beta chains follows, all from one sample in a study of blood T cell repertoires in COVID-19. Profiling relied on immunoSEQ multiplex PCR, and the TCRdb table lists in-frame clones only, not all of them. Among about 82,000 clones listed, 80% to 85% were seen once. Sequenced sample: peripheral blood. These receptors were obtained from an elderly man with acute or convalescent COVID-19. The CDR3 runs from the conserved cysteine through the conserved F or W.

v_gene: TRBV4-3; j_gene: TRBJ2-5; CDR3aa: CASSQRIRGWETQYF
v_gene: TRBV5-1; j_gene: TRBJ2-3; CDR3aa: CASSLQGQGADTQYF
v_gene: TRBV29-1; j_gene: TRBJ2-2; CDR3aa: CSVDPTIAANTGELFF
v_gene: TRBV5-1; j_gene: TRBJ2-1; CDR3aa: CASSEIAGGGVSYNEQFF
v_gene: TRBV4-3; j_gene: TRBJ2-3; CDR3aa: CASRRSSGAADTQYF
v_gene: TRBV28; j_gene: TRBJ2-7; CDR3aa: CASSLWTGKLGYEQYF
v_gene: TRBV28; j_gene: TRBJ2-5; CDR3aa: CASSSYQETQYF
v_gene: TRBV19; j_gene: TRBJ1-5; CDR3aa: CASSIHRGQENQPQHF
v_gene: TRBV18; j_gene: TRBJ1-1; CDR3aa: CASSPTRFEAFF
v_gene: TRBV7-2; j_gene: TRBJ2-5; CDR3aa: CASSLLPGQGWSNQETQYF
v_gene: TRBV18; j_gene: TRBJ1-3; CDR3aa: CASSPPGLGNTIYF
v_gene: TRBV3-1/TRBV3-2; j_gene: TRBJ2-7; CDR3aa: CASSPGSGRRSSYEQYF
v_gene: TRBV7-9; j_gene: TRBJ2-3; CDR3aa: CASSSAGADTQYF
v_gene: TRBV18; j_gene: TRBJ1-5; CDR3aa: CASSPLPISRQGSNQPQHF
v_gene: TRBV6-1; j_gene: TRBJ2-1; CDR3aa: CASSALPGQGYNEQFF
v_gene: TRBV23-1; j_gene: TRBJ1-5; CDR3aa: CASSQSRRPLGQPQHF
v_gene: TRBV7-9; j_gene: TRBJ1-2; CDR3aa: CASSPWDRAATNYGYTF
v_gene: TRBV27; j_gene: TRBJ2-1; CDR3aa: CASSRNLGSDEQFF
v_gene: TRBV23-1; j_gene: TRBJ1-6; CDR3aa: CASSQGGGCNSPLHF
v_gene: TRBV6-1; j_gene: TRBJ1-2; CDR3aa: CASSESIYGYTF
v_gene: TRBV6-6; j_gene: TRBJ1-1; CDR3aa: CASIDGRRGLPEAFF
v_gene: TRBV5-1; j_gene: TRBJ1-1; CDR3aa: CASSSQGPNTEAFF
v_gene: TRBV28; j_gene: TRBJ2-2; CDR3aa: CASSFGGLGGELFF
v_gene: TRBV5-1; j_gene: TRBJ1-4; CDR3aa: CASSSLAGTGQEKLFF
v_gene: TRBV2; j_gene: TRBJ1-2; CDR3aa: CASSELRGYGYTF
v_gene: TRBV2; j_gene: TRBJ1-1; CDR3aa: CASSELLGATEAFF
v_gene: TRBV27; j_gene: TRBJ1-6; CDR3aa: CASSLSGWPLHF
v_gene: TRBV5-5; j_gene: TRBJ1-2; CDR3aa: CASSFGRGQGYGYTF
v_gene: TRBV4-2; j_gene: TRBJ1-2; CDR3aa: CASSQGQGSGYTF
v_gene: TRBV6-6; j_gene: TRBJ2-1; CDR3aa: CASSPGLRHNEQFF
v_gene: TRBV16; j_gene: TRBJ1-3; CDR3aa: CASSTLSQAQTGNTIYF
v_gene: TRBV5-1; j_gene: TRBJ1-1; CDR3aa: CASSLLRTGAEEAFF
v_gene: TRBV6-5; j_gene: TRBJ2-2; CDR3aa: CASSSGLLTGELFF
v_gene: TRBV5-1; j_gene: TRBJ1-1; CDR3aa: CASSLDAGDATEAFF
v_gene: TRBV6-5; j_gene: TRBJ2-5; CDR3aa: CASSKTTGGKETQYF
v_gene: TRBV28; j_gene: TRBJ1-5; CDR3aa: CASSSQTLPNQPQHF
v_gene: TRBV7-9; j_gene: TRBJ1-3; CDR3aa: CASSLTRATAGNTIYF
v_gene: TRBV28; j_gene: TRBJ2-1; CDR3aa: CASILAGSYNEQFF
v_gene: TRBV2; j_gene: TRBJ2-7; CDR3aa: CASSSGGSSYF
v_gene: TRBV19; j_gene: TRBJ2-2; CDR3aa: CASSTPPREREETLVAGTGELFF
v_gene: TRBV2; j_gene: TRBJ2-2; CDR3aa: CATGVWNTGELFF
v_gene: TRBV19; j_gene: TRBJ2-1; CDR3aa: CASSIGTPGSNNEQFF
v_gene: TRBV29-1; j_gene: TRBJ1-4; CDR3aa: CSARQGRDEKLFF
v_gene: TRBV18; j_gene: TRBJ1-1; CDR3aa: CASSSRTAANTEAFF
v_gene: TRBV5-1; j_gene: TRBJ2-5; CDR3aa: CASSLARLAGGRETQYF
v_gene: TRBV7-3; j_gene: TRBJ2-1; CDR3aa: CASSLSGSGNYEQFF
v_gene: TRBV12-5; j_gene: TRBJ1-5; CDR3aa: CASGLGQVNQPQHF
v_gene: TRBV9; j_gene: TRBJ2-7; CDR3aa: CASSVAGTYEYGEQYF
v_gene: TRBV24-1; j_gene: TRBJ2-1; CDR3aa: CATSDLNQNSYNEQFF
v_gene: TRBV7-7; j_gene: TRBJ1-1; CDR3aa: CASSLQGGTEAFF
v_gene: TRBV18; j_gene: TRBJ2-6; CDR3aa: CASSPVPSGANVLTF
v_gene: TRBV11-2; j_gene: TRBJ1-1; CDR3aa: CASTPDVDRGAFF
v_gene: TRBV6-5; j_gene: TRBJ1-2; CDR3aa: CASRRTGAGIGYTF
v_gene: TRBV5-1; j_gene: TRBJ1-6; CDR3aa: CASSLAGQGASPLHF
v_gene: TRBV7-2; j_gene: TRBJ1-1; CDR3aa: CASSLNRPGNTEAFF
v_gene: TRBV19; j_gene: TRBJ2-3; CDR3aa: CASSIGGADTQYF
v_gene: TRBV6-5; j_gene: TRBJ1-1; CDR3aa: CASRTGTANTEAFF
v_gene: TRBV6-5; j_gene: TRBJ1-2; CDR3aa: CASSYDRTYGYTF